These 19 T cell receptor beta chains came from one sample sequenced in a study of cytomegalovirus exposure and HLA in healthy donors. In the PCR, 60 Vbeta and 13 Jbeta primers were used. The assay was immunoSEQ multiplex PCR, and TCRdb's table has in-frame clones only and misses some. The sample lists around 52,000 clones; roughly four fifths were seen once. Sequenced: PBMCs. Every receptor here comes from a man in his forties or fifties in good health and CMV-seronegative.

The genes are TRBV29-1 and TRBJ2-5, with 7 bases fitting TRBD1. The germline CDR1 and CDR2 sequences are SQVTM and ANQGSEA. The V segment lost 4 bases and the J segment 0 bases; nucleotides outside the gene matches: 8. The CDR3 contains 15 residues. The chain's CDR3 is CSVVGWGQNQETQYF. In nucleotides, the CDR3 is TGCAGCGTTGTAGGTTGGGGACAGAACCAAGAGACCCAGTACTTC.

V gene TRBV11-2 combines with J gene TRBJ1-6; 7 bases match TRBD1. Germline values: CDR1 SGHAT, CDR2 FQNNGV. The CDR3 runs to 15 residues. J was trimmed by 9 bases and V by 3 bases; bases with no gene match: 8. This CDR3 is CASSFRTGESSPLHF. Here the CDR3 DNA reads TGTGCCAGCAGCTTCCGAACAGGGGAATCTTCACCCCTCCACTTT.

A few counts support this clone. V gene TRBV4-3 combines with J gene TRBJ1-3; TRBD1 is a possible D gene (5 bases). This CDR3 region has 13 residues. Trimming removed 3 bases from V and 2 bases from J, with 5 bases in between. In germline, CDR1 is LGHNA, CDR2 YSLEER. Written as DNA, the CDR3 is TGCGCCAGCAGCCAGGACACTGGAAACACCATATATTTT. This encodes CASSQDTGNTIYF.

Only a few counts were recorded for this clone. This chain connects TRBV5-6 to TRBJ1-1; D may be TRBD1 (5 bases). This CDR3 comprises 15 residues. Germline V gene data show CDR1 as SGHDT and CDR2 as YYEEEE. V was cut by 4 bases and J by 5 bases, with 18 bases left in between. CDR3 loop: CASSPAMRPGTEAFF. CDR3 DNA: TGTGCCAGCAGCCCCGCGATGAGGCCAGGGACTGAAGCTTTCTTT.

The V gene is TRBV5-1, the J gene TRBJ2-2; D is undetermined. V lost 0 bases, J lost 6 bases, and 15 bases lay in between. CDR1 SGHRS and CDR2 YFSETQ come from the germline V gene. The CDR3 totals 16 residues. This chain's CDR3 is CASSLARRLSPGELFF. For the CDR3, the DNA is TGCGCCAGCAGCTTGGCCCGTAGGCTTAGCCCCGGGGAGCTGTTTTTT. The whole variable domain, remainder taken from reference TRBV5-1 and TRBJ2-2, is KAGVTQTPRYLIKTRGQQVTLSCSPISGHRSVSWYQQTPGQGLQFLFEYFSETQRNKGNFPGRFSGRQFSNSRSEMNVSTLELGDSALYLCASSLARRLSPGELFFGEGSRLTVL.

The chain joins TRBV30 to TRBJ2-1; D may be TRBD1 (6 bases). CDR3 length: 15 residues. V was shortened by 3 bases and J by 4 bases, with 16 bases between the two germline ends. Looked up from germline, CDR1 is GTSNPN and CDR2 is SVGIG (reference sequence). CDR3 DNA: TGTGCCTGGAGAGCCAGTACAGGGCGGTACAATGAGCAGTTCTTC. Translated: CAWRASTGRYNEQFF.

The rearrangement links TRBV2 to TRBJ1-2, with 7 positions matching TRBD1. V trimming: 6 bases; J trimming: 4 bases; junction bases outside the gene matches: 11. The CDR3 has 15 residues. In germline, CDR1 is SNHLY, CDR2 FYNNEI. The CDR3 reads CASRFIQGPGYGYTF. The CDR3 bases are TGTGCCAGCAGATTTATACAGGGGCCTGGCTATGGCTACACCTTC.

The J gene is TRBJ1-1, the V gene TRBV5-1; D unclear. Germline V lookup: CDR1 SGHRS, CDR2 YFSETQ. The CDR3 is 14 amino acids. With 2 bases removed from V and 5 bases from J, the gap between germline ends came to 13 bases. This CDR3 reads CASSFCREVTEAFF. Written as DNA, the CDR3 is TGCGCCAGCAGCTTCTGCCGTGAGGTGACTGAAGCTTTCTTT.

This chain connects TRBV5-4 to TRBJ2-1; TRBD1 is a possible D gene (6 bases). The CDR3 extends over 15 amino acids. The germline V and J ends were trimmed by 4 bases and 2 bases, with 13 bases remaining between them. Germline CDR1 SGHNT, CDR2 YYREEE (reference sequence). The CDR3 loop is CASSQTGPAYNEQFF. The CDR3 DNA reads TGTGCCAGCAGCCAGACAGGTCCAGCCTACAATGAGCAGTTCTTC.

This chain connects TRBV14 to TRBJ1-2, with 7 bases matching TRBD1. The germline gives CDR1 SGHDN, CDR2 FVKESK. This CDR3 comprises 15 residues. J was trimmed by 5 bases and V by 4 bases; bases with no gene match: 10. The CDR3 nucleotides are TGTGCCAGCAGCCCCCGACAGGGAAGAGTATATGGCTACACCTTC. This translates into CASSPRQGRVYGYTF.

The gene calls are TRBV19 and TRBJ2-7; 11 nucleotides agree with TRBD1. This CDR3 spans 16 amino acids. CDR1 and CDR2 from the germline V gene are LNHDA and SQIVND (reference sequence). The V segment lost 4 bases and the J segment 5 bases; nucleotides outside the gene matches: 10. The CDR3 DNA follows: TGTGCCAGTAGTACCATTGGGGGGACAGGGGGAAACGAGCAGTACTTC. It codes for CASSTIGGTGGNEQYF.

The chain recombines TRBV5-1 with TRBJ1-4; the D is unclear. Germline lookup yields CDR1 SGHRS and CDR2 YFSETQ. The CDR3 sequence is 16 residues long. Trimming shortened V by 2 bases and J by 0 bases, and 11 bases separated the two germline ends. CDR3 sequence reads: CASSLGGLATNEKLFF. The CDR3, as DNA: TGCGCCAGCAGCTTAGGAGGGTTGGCAACTAATGAAAAACTGTTTTTT.

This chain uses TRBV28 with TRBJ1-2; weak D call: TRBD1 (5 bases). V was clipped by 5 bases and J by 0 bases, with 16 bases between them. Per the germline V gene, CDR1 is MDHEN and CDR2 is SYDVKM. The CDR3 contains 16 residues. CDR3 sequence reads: CASSPAGRASNYGYTF. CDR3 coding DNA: TGTGCCAGCAGTCCTGCGGGGCGGGCCTCTAACTATGGCTACACCTTC.

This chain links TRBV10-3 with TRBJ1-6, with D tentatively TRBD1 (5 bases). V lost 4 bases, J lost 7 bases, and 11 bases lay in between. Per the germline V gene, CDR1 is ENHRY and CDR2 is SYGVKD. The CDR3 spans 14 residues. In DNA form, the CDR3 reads TGTGCCATCAGTGGCGGGGGAAAGAATTCACCCCTCCACTTT. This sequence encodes CAISGGGKNSPLHF.

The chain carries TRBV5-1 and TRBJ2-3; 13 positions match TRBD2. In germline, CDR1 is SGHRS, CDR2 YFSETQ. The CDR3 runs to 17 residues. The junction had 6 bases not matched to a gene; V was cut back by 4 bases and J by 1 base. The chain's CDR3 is CASSPRLAGGRTDTQYF. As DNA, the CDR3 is TGCGCCAGCAGCCCGAGACTAGCGGGGGGACGCACAGATACGCAGTATTTT.

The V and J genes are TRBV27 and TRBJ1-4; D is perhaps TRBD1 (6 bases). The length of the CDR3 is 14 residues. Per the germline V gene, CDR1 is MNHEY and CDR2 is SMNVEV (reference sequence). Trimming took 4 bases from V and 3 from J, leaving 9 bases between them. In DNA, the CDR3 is TGTGCCAGCAGTTGGGGGGGCCCTAATGAAAAACTGTTTTTT. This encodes CASSWGGPNEKLFF.

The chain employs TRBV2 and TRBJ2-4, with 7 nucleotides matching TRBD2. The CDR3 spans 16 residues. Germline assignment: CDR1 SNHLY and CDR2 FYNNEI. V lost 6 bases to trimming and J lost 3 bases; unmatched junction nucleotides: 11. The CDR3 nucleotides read TGTGCCAGCAGGGAGGTTTCAGGGAGGGTCAAAAACATTCAGTACTTC. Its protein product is CASREVSGRVKNIQYF.

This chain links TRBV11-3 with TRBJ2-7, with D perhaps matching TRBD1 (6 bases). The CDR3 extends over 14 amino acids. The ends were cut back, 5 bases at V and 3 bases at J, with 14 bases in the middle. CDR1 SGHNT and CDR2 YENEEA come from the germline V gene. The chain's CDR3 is CASSPQRGGYEQYF. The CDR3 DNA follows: TGTGCCAGCAGCCCTCAAAGAGGGGGCTACGAGCAGTACTTC.

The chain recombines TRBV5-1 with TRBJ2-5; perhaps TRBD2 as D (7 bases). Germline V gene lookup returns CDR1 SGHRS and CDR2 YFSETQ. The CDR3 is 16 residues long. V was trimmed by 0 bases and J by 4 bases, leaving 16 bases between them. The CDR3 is CASSLANLGGRETQYF. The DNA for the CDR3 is TGCGCCAGCAGCTTGGCCAACCTCGGGGGGCGAGAGACCCAGTACTTC. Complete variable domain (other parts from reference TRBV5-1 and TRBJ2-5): KAGVTQTPRYLIKTRGQQVTLSCSPISGHRSVSWYQQTPGQGLQFLFEYFSETQRNKGNFPGRFSGRQFSNSRSEMNVSTLELGDSALYLCASSLANLGGRETQYFGPGTRLLVL.